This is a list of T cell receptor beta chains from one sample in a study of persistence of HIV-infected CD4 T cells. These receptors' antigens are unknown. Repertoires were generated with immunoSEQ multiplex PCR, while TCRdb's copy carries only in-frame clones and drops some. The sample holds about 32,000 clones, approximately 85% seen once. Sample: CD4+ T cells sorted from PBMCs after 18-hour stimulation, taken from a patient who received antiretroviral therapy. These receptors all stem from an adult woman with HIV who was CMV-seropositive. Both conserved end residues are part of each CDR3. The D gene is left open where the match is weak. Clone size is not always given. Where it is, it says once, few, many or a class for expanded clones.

CDR3 protein: CASSQDPPGGNSGANVLTF
CDR3 DNA: TGCGCCAGCAGCCAAGATCCACCGGGGGGCAACTCTGGGGCCAACGTCCTGACTTTC
J gene: TRBJ2-6
clone size: NA
V gene: TRBV4-1
D gene: NA

CDR3 protein: CASSIMFGANVLTF
CDR3 DNA: TGTGCCAGTAGTATAATGTTTGGGGCCAACGTCCTGACTTTC
J gene: TRBJ2-6
clone size: NA
V gene: TRBV19
D gene: NA

CDR3 protein: CASSGYEAFF
CDR3 DNA: TGTGCCAGCAGTGGTTATGAAGCTTTCTTT
J gene: TRBJ1-1
clone size: NA
V gene: TRBV12-3/TRBV12-4
D gene: NA

CDR3 protein: CAISRQGADYGYTF
CDR3 DNA: TGTGCCATCAGTCGACAGGGGGCGGACTATGGCTACACCTTC
J gene: TRBJ1-2
clone size: few
V gene: TRBV10-3
D gene: TRBD1

CDR3 protein: CASSFRVPSGNTIYF
CDR3 DNA: TGTGCCAGCAGTTTCAGGGTTCCCTCTGGAAACACCATATATTTT
J gene: TRBJ1-3
clone size: NA
V gene: TRBV28
D gene: NA

CDR3 protein: CASSLRDRTHTQFF
CDR3 DNA: TGTGCCAGCAGCCTACGGGACAGGACCCACACCCAGTTCTTC
J gene: TRBJ2-1
clone size: NA
V gene: TRBV6-5
D gene: TRBD1

CDR3 protein: CASSQDIASYEQYF
CDR3 DNA: TGCGCCAGCAGCCAAGACATAGCCTCCTACGAGCAGTACTTC
J gene: TRBJ2-7
clone size: NA
V gene: TRBV4-3
D gene: NA

CDR3 protein: CASRPTGSNTGELFF
CDR3 DNA: TGTGCCAGCAGGCCAACAGGGTCCAACACCGGGGAGCTGTTTTTT
J gene: TRBJ2-2
clone size: few
V gene: TRBV7-3
D gene: NA

CDR3 protein: CASSIDRNSPLHF
CDR3 DNA: TGTGCCAGTAGTATAGATCGGAATTCACCCCTCCACTTT
J gene: TRBJ1-6
clone size: once
V gene: TRBV19
D gene: NA

CDR3 protein: CASSSRSNRVSEQFF
CDR3 DNA: TGTGCCAGCAGCTCCAGGTCCAACAGGGTTTCTGAGCAGTTCTTC
J gene: TRBJ2-1
clone size: NA
V gene: TRBV5-8
D gene: NA

CDR3 protein: CASSPGQGAGQPQHF
CDR3 DNA: TGTGCCAGCAGCCCGGGACAGGGGGCAGGTCAGCCCCAGCATTTT
J gene: TRBJ1-5
clone size: NA
V gene: TRBV7-8
D gene: TRBD1

CDR3 protein: CASFRGTEAFF
CDR3 DNA: TGTGCCAGCTTTCGTGGTACTGAAGCTTTCTTT
J gene: TRBJ1-1
clone size: NA
V gene: TRBV18
D gene: NA

CDR3 protein: CASSPRVAQETQYF
CDR3 DNA: TGTGCCAGCAGTCCCCGGGTAGCGCAAGAGACCCAGTACTTC
J gene: TRBJ2-5
clone size: NA
V gene: TRBV5-4
D gene: NA

CDR3 protein: CASRKGVEAGTDTQYF
CDR3 DNA: TGTGCCAGCAGAAAGGGGGTGGAAGCTGGCACAGATACGCAGTATTTT
J gene: TRBJ2-3
clone size: NA
V gene: TRBV11-3
D gene: NA

CDR3 protein: CASSLDSNSYEQYF
CDR3 DNA: TGTGCCAGCAGCTTAGATTCCAATTCCTACGAGCAGTACTTC
J gene: TRBJ2-7
clone size: NA
V gene: TRBV7-2
D gene: NA

CDR3 protein: CASSMGQPPETQYF
CDR3 DNA: TGTGCCAGTAGTATGGGACAGCCTCCAGAGACCCAGTACTTC
J gene: TRBJ2-5
clone size: NA
V gene: TRBV19
D gene: TRBD1

CDR3 protein: CATSTVGSPLHF
CDR3 DNA: TGTGCCACCAGCACGGTGGGTTCACCCCTCCACTTT
J gene: TRBJ1-6
clone size: NA
V gene: TRBV15
D gene: NA

CDR3 protein: CASSFTGAGADTQYF
CDR3 DNA: TGTGCCAGCAGCTTCACAGGGGCTGGCGCAGATACGCAGTATTTT
J gene: TRBJ2-3
clone size: NA
V gene: TRBV5-6
D gene: TRBD1

CDR3 protein: CASSPILNTEAFF
CDR3 DNA: TGTGCCAGCTCACCAATATTAAACACTGAAGCTTTCTTT
J gene: TRBJ1-1
clone size: NA
V gene: TRBV18
D gene: NA

CDR3 protein: CANQTGQGTAGELFF
CDR3 DNA: TGCGCCAACCAAACGGGACAGGGGACCGCCGGGGAGCTGTTTTTT
J gene: TRBJ2-2
clone size: NA
V gene: TRBV10-1
D gene: TRBD1

CDR3 protein: CAWSVGASTDTQYF
CDR3 DNA: TGTGCCTGGAGTGTAGGGGCTAGCACAGATACGCAGTATTTT
J gene: TRBJ2-3
clone size: NA
V gene: TRBV30
D gene: NA

CDR3 protein: CASSPEGASNQPQHF
CDR3 DNA: TGCGCCAGCAGCCCTGAAGGGGCTAGCAATCAGCCCCAGCATTTT
J gene: TRBJ1-5
clone size: NA
V gene: TRBV4-1
D gene: NA

CDR3 protein: CAGQGAATEAFF
CDR3 DNA: TGTGCCGGACAGGGGGCGGCCACTGAAGCTTTCTTT
J gene: TRBJ1-1
clone size: NA
V gene: TRBV30
D gene: TRBD1

CDR3 protein: CASSIPRRTAGTGELFF
CDR3 DNA: TGTGCCAGTAGTATACCTAGAAGGACCGCCGGGACCGGGGAGCTGTTTTTT
J gene: TRBJ2-2
clone size: NA
V gene: TRBV19
D gene: NA

CDR3 protein: CASSLASGGTAETQYF
CDR3 DNA: TGTGCCAGCAGCTTGGCTAGCGGGGGGACAGCAGAGACCCAGTACTTC
J gene: TRBJ2-5
clone size: NA
V gene: TRBV5-4
D gene: TRBD2

CDR3 protein: CASSYMDRINEQFF
CDR3 DNA: TGTGCCAGCAGTTACATGGACAGGATCAATGAGCAGTTCTTC
J gene: TRBJ2-1
clone size: NA
V gene: TRBV6-5
D gene: TRBD1

CDR3 protein: CASSLSVGPLDTQYF
CDR3 DNA: TGTGCCAGCAGTTTATCGGTGGGCCCCCTAGATACGCAGTATTTT
J gene: TRBJ2-3
clone size: large
V gene: TRBV27
D gene: NA

CDR3 protein: CASSPGQYNSPLHF
CDR3 DNA: TGTGCCAGCAGCCCGGGACAGTATAATTCACCCCTCCACTTT
J gene: TRBJ1-6
clone size: NA
V gene: TRBV7-6
D gene: TRBD1

CDR3 protein: CASSVGLAGSSYNSPLHF
CDR3 DNA: TGTGCCAGCAGCGTAGGATTGGCAGGGAGCTCCTATAATTCACCCCTCCACTTT
J gene: TRBJ1-6
clone size: NA
V gene: TRBV9
D gene: NA

CDR3 protein: CSSGTGISDTQYF
CDR3 DNA: TGCAGTTCCGGGACAGGGATTTCAGATACGCAGTATTTT
J gene: TRBJ2-3
clone size: NA
V gene: TRBV29-1
D gene: TRBD1

CDR3 protein: CASSSGQGNTIYF
CDR3 DNA: TGTGCCAGCAGCTCCGGACAGGGAAACACCATATATTTT
J gene: TRBJ1-3
clone size: NA
V gene: TRBV7-9
D gene: NA

CDR3 protein: CASSLGVQVNTEAFF
CDR3 DNA: TGTGCCAGCAGCTTAGGGGTTCAGGTGAACACTGAAGCTTTCTTT
J gene: TRBJ1-1
clone size: NA
V gene: TRBV11-1
D gene: NA